These 17 T cell receptor beta chains originate from one sample sequenced in a study of cytomegalovirus exposure and HLA in healthy donors. Both 60 Vbeta primers and 13 Jbeta primers went into the PCR. Repertoires were generated with immunoSEQ multiplex PCR, while TCRdb's copy carries only in-frame clones and drops some. The table has more than 150,000 clones, roughly 90% seen once. The specimen sequenced was PBMCs. These receptors were taken from a girl under three years old in good health and CMV-seronegative.

The chain has TRBV5-4 and TRBJ2-1, with TRBD2 identical over 10 bases. Germline V gene lookup returns CDR1 SGHNT and CDR2 YYREEE (reference sequence). Trimming at V came to 5 bases and at J to 2 bases, leaving 7 bases not matched to a gene. This CDR3 spans 16 amino acids. The CDR3 loop reads CASRPTSGVTYNEQFF. Here the CDR3 DNA reads TGTGCCAGCAGGCCCACTAGCGGGGTCACCTACAATGAGCAGTTCTTC.

This clone was observed once. This chain connects TRBV10-3 to TRBJ2-6, with D unresolved. CDR1 ENHRY and CDR2 SYGVKD come from the germline V gene. The CDR3 totals 16 residues. V dropped 3 bases and J dropped 3 bases, with 12 bases sitting between them. CDR3 in amino acids: CAISDYGQNGANVLTF. The CDR3 nucleotides are TGTGCCATCAGTGATTATGGCCAGAATGGGGCCAACGTCCTGACTTTC.

CDR3 nucleotides: TGTGCCTGCGGGGCTGGAGCCTCCTACGAGCAGTACTTC. As protein: CACGAGASYEQYF. This chain links TRBV11-2 with TRBJ2-7; possibly TRBD2 for D (6 bases). Germline lookup yields CDR1 SGHAT and CDR2 FQNNGV. There are 13 residues in the CDR3. V lost 11 bases and J lost 0, with 14 bases in between.

The CDR3 DNA reads TGCGCCAGCAGCTTGGTAGGGGGTTCCACAGATACGCAGTATTTT. Its protein product is CASSLVGGSTDTQYF. This chain connects TRBV5-1 to TRBJ2-3; D possibly corresponds to TRBD1 (6 bases). With 0 bases removed from V and 2 bases from J, the gap between germline ends came to 10 bases. Germline V CDR1 and CDR2: SGHRS, YFSETQ. The CDR3 spans 15 residues.

This chain joins TRBV7-6 and TRBJ2-3; D gene uncertain. This CDR3 has 14 residues. Trimming pared 5 bases from V and 2 bases from J, leaving 11 bases between. Germline loops: CDR1 SGHVS, CDR2 FNYEAQ. CDR3 protein: CASSINRPTDTQYF. The DNA for the CDR3 is TGTGCCAGCAGCATTAACAGACCCACAGATACGCAGTATTTT.

The chain links TRBV9 to TRBJ2-1; 7 nucleotides agree with TRBD2. Looked up from germline, CDR1 is SGDLS and CDR2 is YYNGEE. The CDR3 is 14 amino acids. Trimming at V came to 6 bases and at J to 5 bases, leaving 8 bases not matched to a gene. The CDR3 loop reads CASTSGDLDNEQFF. CDR3 in DNA: TGTGCCAGCACTAGCGGAGACCTGGACAATGAGCAGTTCTTC.

This sequence joins TRBV7-6 and TRBJ2-5, with D hard to call. CDR3 length: 13 amino acids. The germline V gene encodes CDR1 SGHVS and CDR2 FNYEAQ. V lost 2 bases and J 3 bases, leaving 7 bases between the germline ends. This CDR3 is CASSLQIEETQYF. The CDR3 coding sequence is TGTGCCAGCAGCTTACAAATAGAAGAGACCCAGTACTTC.

This chain connects TRBV4-1 to TRBJ2-1, with D unclear. The CDR3 has 14 residues. Trimming took 5 bases from V and 4 from J, leaving 12 bases between them. In germline, CDR1 is MGHRA, CDR2 YSYEKL. CDR3 region: CASSSSSTYNEQFF. CDR3 bases: TGCGCCAGCAGCTCCTCTTCAACTTACAATGAGCAGTTCTTC.

This clone occurred once. The rearrangement joins TRBV6-1 to TRBJ2-7; D unclear. Germline CDR1 MNHNS, CDR2 SASEGT. Trimming took off 4 bases at V and 2 bases at J, with 12 bases between the two ends. The CDR3 runs to 14 residues. In DNA form, the CDR3 reads TGTGCCAGCAGTGTTGAGACCCGGGCCTACGAGCAGTACTTC. It is translated as CASSVETRAYEQYF.

This chain links TRBV7-7 with TRBJ2-2; possible D gene TRBD1, 5 bases. The germline gives CDR1 SSHAT, CDR2 FNYEAQ (reference sequence). CDR3 size: 14 residues. V lost 2 bases to trimming and J lost 4 bases, with 8 bases between them. CDR3: CASSLFQGTGELFF. The CDR3 DNA is TGTGCCAGCAGCTTATTCCAGGGCACCGGGGAGCTGTTTTTT.

V gene TRBV4-2 combines with J gene TRBJ2-2; D is possibly TRBD2 (6 bases). There are 13 residues in the CDR3. Germline CDR1 and CDR2: LGHNA and YNFKEQ. V lost 4 bases and J lost 5, with 8 bases in between. For the CDR3, the DNA is TGTGCCAGCAGCCTCGGGGGTACCGGGGAGCTGTTTTTT. It specifies CASSLGGTGELFF.

Notes on this clone: The junction and the germline gene differ at one end; a read error may be behind it. The chain is built from TRBV4-3 and TRBJ2-5; TRBD2 agrees at 9 bases. Germline CDR1 LGHNA, CDR2 YSLEER. The CDR3 runs to 15 residues. The CDR3 loop reads CASSPKRIGGRAFHF. CDR3 bases: TGCGCCAGCAGCCCGAAACGTATCGGCGGGAGGGCCTTTCACTTC.

V is TRBV6-5 and J is TRBJ2-4; D might be TRBD2 (6 bases). Germline CDR1 is MNHEY and CDR2 is SVGAGI. The V and J ends lost 6 bases and 9 bases respectively, with 15 bases between them. This CDR3 has 13 amino acids. CDR3 nucleotide sequence: TGTGCCAGCAGAATCGGACTACGGGGCATTCAGTACTTC. This translates into CASRIGLRGIQYF.

This chain links TRBV5-5 with TRBJ2-7, with 12 bases matching TRBD2. V lost 2 bases to trimming and J lost 4 bases; unmatched junction nucleotides: 7. The CDR3 loop spans 16 amino acids. CDR1 and CDR2 from the germline V gene are SGHKS and YYEKEE (reference sequence). This chain's CDR3 is CASSLEGLAGFYEQYF. CDR3 nucleotides: TGTGCCAGCAGCTTAGAAGGACTAGCGGGATTTTACGAGCAGTACTTC.

The chain links TRBV2 to TRBJ2-7; TRBD1 agrees at 10 bases. Germline V gives CDR1 SNHLY, CDR2 FYNNEI. Losses at the gene ends were 5 bases for V and 5 bases for J; bases not matched to a gene: 9. CDR3 length: 15 residues. In DNA form, the CDR3 reads TGTGCCAGCAGTTTTCAGACAGGGGGCGCCCACGAGCAGTACTTC. Translating gives CASSFQTGGAHEQYF.

The chain links TRBV5-1 to TRBJ2-3; 9 bases are shared with TRBD2. Germline lookup yields CDR1 SGHRS and CDR2 YFSETQ. The length of the CDR3 is 15 residues. J lost 2 bases, V lost 2 bases, and 3 bases had no gene match. The CDR3 spells CASSFLAGLTDTQYF. DNA for the CDR3: TGCGCCAGCAGCTTCCTAGCGGGGCTCACAGATACGCAGTATTTT.

This clone was detected once. The chain employs TRBV7-9 and TRBJ2-5; tentative D call: TRBD2 (6 bases). The germline V gene encodes CDR1 SEHNR and CDR2 FQNEAQ (reference sequence). Trimming stripped 6 bases from V and 5 bases from J, with 13 bases between. CDR3 size: 13 residues. This CDR3 reads CASRGHGGETQYF. DNA for the CDR3: TGTGCCAGCAGGGGTCATGGGGGGGAGACCCAGTACTTC.